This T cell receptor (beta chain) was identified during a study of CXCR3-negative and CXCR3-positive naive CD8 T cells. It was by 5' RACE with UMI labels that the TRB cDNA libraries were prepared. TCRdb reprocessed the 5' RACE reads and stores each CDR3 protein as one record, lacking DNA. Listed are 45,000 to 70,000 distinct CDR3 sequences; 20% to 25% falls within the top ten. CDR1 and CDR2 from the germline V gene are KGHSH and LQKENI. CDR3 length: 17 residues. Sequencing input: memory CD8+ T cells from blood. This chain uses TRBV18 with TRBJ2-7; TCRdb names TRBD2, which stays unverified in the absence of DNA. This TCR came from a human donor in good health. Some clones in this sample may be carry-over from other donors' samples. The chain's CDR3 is CASSPGLAGDLSYEQYF. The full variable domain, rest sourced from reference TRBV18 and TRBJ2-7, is NAGVMQNPRHLVRRRGQEARLRCSPMKGHSHVYWYRQLPEEGLKFMVYLQKENIIDESGMPKERFSAEFPKEGPSILRIQQVVRGDSAAYFCASSPGLAGDLSYEQYFGPGTRLTVT.